This note documents a single TCR beta chain sequence. Its antigen is not known. An even split of each subset's genomic DNA across several immunoSEQ plates was performed. Sequencing was performed with immunoSEQ multiplex PCR; in TCRdb, only in-frame clones are kept and a portion is missing. This sample has approximately 740,000 clones; over 90% occur once, and the top ten carry around 24%. The data are from a study of shared clonotypes between healthy human individuals. CD45RO negativity and positive selection for CCR7 defined naive CD8 cells, a population that excluded terminally differentiated effector memory CD45RA+ cells. The CDR3 runs 15 residues. Study-level results: Rarefaction exposed incomplete sorted-subset sequencing despite large depth. Genetic and exposure-history diversity was limited by the small donor number. Relative to clonotypes present in all four donors, those not shared had lower generation probabilities.

The receptor's source is a man under 40 in good health. Sample: naive CD8+ T cells sorted from blood. V gene TRBV21-1 combines with J gene TRBJ1-5; TRBD1, as called in the table, went unchecked against the DNA. TRBV21-1 is reported as a pseudogene. The CDR3 bases are TGTGCCAGCATCACAGGGAAATATAGCAATCAGCCCCAGCATTTT. Protein: CASITGKYSNQPQHF.